Listed here are 27 T cell receptor beta chains from one sample, sequenced in a study of identical twins. TCRdb re-analysed the 5' RACE reads in MiXCR, keeping a single row per CDR3 protein. The sample shows around 490,000 distinct CDR3 sequences, about 20% of them seen only once. These data were also reused for a study on yellow fever vaccine responses in identical twins.

Material: CD4+ T cells sorted from blood. These receptors came from a woman aged 18-30 years in good health.

This clonotype was picked up a small number of times. This chain joins TRBV20-1 and TRBJ1-4; the match to TRBD1 covers 8 bases. From germline, CDR1 is DFQATT and CDR2 SNEGSKA (reference sequence). Losses at the gene ends were 5 bases for V and 5 bases for J; bases not matched to a gene: 4. This CDR3 has 13 residues. The CDR3 nucleotides read TGCAGTGCTCGGGACAGGCAAAATGAAAAACTGTTTTTT. Its protein is CSARDRQNEKLFF.

This clonotype came up once. The rearrangement links TRBV10-2 to TRBJ2-1; 9 bases are a match to TRBD1. V lost 6 bases to trimming and J lost 7 bases; unmatched junction nucleotides: 7. This CDR3 is 14 amino acids long. CDR1 is WSHSY and CDR2 is SAAADI in the germline V gene. CDR3 in amino acids: CASRAGQGRNEQFF. DNA of the CDR3: TGCGCCAGCAGGGCGGGACAGGGTAGAAATGAGCAGTTCTTC.

The sample holds one count of this clonotype. CDR3 nucleotides: TGTGCCAGCAGTTACCAGGACAGGGTCACAGATACGCAGTATTTT. This translates into CASSYQDRVTDTQYF. V usage is TRBV6-5 and J usage is TRBJ2-3; the match to TRBD1 covers 8 bases. Trimming removed 2 bases from V and 2 bases from J; junction bases left unmatched: 3. This CDR3 has 15 amino acids. The germline CDR1 and CDR2 sequences are MNHEY and SVGAGI.

This clonotype came up a few times. The rearrangement joins TRBV5-1 to TRBJ2-7, with TRBD1 matching 7 bases. Germline CDR1 reads SGHRS; CDR2 reads YFSETQ. This CDR3 is built from 14 residues. Trimming removed 0 bases from V and 5 bases from J; junction bases left unmatched: 5. In DNA, the CDR3 is TGCGCCAGCAGCTTGGCTGGGACAGAGGACGAGCAGTACTTC. Its protein is CASSLAGTEDEQYF. Variable domain in full (rest from reference TRBV5-1 and TRBJ2-7): KAGVTQTPRYLIKTRGQQVTLSCSPISGHRSVSWYQQTPGQGLQFLFEYFSETQRNKGNFPGRFSGRQFSNSRSEMNVSTLELGDSALYLCASSLAGTEDEQYFGPGTRLTVT.

The V call is TRBV5-1, the J call TRBJ2-1; D may correspond to TRBD1 or TRBD2 (5 bases each). The CDR3 totals 14 residues. In germline, CDR1 is SGHRS, CDR2 YFSETQ. V was cut by 0 bases and J by 7 bases, with 11 bases left in between. Here the CDR3 reads CASSLGDGWNEQFF. The CDR3 DNA sequence: TGCGCCAGCAGCTTGGGGGACGGGTGGAATGAGCAGTTCTTC.

CDR3: CASSVTWGGNGYTF. CDR3 nucleotides: TGTGCCAGCAGCGTAACTTGGGGGGGTAACGGCTACACCTTC. The V gene is TRBV9, the J gene TRBJ1-2, with D perhaps matching TRBD1 (5 bases). V was trimmed by 1 base and J by 8 bases, leaving 15 bases between them. Germline CDR1 and CDR2: SGDLS and YYNGEE. The CDR3 covers 14 residues.

The CDR3: CATSRERLAGPGELFF. The DNA of the CDR3 is TGTGCCACCAGCAGAGAACGCCTAGCGGGGCCCGGGGAGCTGTTTTTT. The chain employs TRBV15 and TRBJ2-2; TRBD2 matches at 9 bases. V lost 0 bases and J lost 6; bases outside the gene matches: 5. There are 16 residues in the CDR3. CDR1 and CDR2 from the germline V gene are LNHNV and YYDKDF (reference sequence).

V gene TRBV12-3 or TRBV12-4 combines with J gene TRBJ2-3; D remains unclear. V lost 4 bases and J 2 bases, leaving 19 bases between the germline ends. This CDR3 is built from 17 residues. The CDR3 protein is CASSSKVVTFFTDTQYF. DNA of the CDR3: TGTGCCAGCAGTTCGAAGGTGGTCACTTTCTTCACAGATACGCAGTATTTT.

V is TRBV24-1 and J is TRBJ2-3; the D is unclear. The CDR3 extends over 12 amino acids. Germline V gene sequence: CDR1 KGHDR, CDR2 SFDVKD. Trimming shortened V by 1 base and J by 4 bases, and 2 bases separated the two germline ends. This chain's CDR3 is CATSDFADTQYF. The CDR3 coding sequence is TGTGCCACCAGTGATTTTGCAGATACGCAGTATTTT.

DNA for the CDR3: TGTGCCAGCAGTGCCCCGGTGGGGCAGGGAAATGAAAAACTGTTTTTT. Encoded protein: CASSAPVGQGNEKLFF. This chain connects TRBV12-3 or TRBV12-4 to TRBJ1-4, with D perhaps TRBD1 (5 bases). The CDR3 loop spans 16 amino acids. Trimming cost V 5 bases and J 5 bases, with 18 bases left between them.

Note on this clonotype: A read error may be the cause here, since a much bigger clone is one base away. V gene TRBV21-1 combines with J gene TRBJ1-1. TRBV21-1 is designated a pseudogene. CDR3 length: 12 amino acids. Here the CDR3 DNA reads TGTGCCAGCAGCAAAGTGGACACTGAAGCTTTCTTT. It translates to CASSKVDTEAFF.

This clonotype was picked up many times. The chain links TRBV6-1 to TRBJ2-3, with D maybe TRBD2 (6 bases). The CDR3 length is 16 residues. V dropped 6 bases and J dropped 2 bases, with 18 bases sitting between them. From germline, CDR1 is MNHNS and CDR2 SASEGT. Here the CDR3 reads CASRSNSGLLTDTQYF. The CDR3 nucleotides are TGTGCCAGCAGGTCGAATAGCGGTCTTCTCACAGATACGCAGTATTTT.

This clonotype was detected a few times. The chain uses TRBV7-9 and TRBJ2-1, with TRBD2 matching over 7 bases. The CDR3 contains 17 residues. V was pared by 5 bases and J by 0 bases, with 10 bases of the junction left unmatched. Germline V gene data show CDR1 as SEHNR and CDR2 as FQNEAQ (reference sequence). The CDR3 DNA reads as TGTGCCAGCAGCCCCGCTAGCGGTCAGGGCTCCTACAATGAGCAGTTCTTC. Translation gives CASSPASGQGSYNEQFF.

The chain links TRBV11-3 to TRBJ2-1, with 7 positions matching TRBD2. Germline assignment: CDR1 SGHNT and CDR2 YENEEA. This CDR3 contains 15 residues. J gave up 4 bases and V 6 bases, and 9 bases lay outside the gene matches. Here the CDR3 reads CASSTREAPYNEQFF. As DNA, the CDR3 is TGTGCCAGCAGTACTCGGGAGGCTCCGTACAATGAGCAGTTCTTC.

The chain combines TRBV4-1 with TRBJ2-5, with a possible D match to TRBD1 (6 bases). Germline CDR1 and CDR2: MGHRA and YSYEKL. The V end was cut by 4 bases, the J end by 5 bases, with 17 bases between. CDR3 length: 15 residues. The CDR3 nucleotides are TGCGCCAGCAGCCGGGGGCCTATGGGTTTGGAGACCCAGTACTTC. Residues: CASSRGPMGLETQYF.

The chain links TRBV4-1 to TRBJ2-5; 9 bases agree with TRBD2. From germline, CDR1 is MGHRA and CDR2 YSYEKL. V was clipped by 1 base and J by 5 bases; unmatched bases: 2. This CDR3 region has 14 residues. This CDR3 reads CASSQVAGVETQYF. CDR3 nucleotide sequence: TGCGCCAGCAGCCAAGTAGCGGGGGTGGAGACCCAGTACTTC.

CDR3 nucleotide sequence: TGCGCCAGCAGCTTTGTGGGACTAGTGAGTGAGCAGTACTTC. Its protein is CASSFVGLVSEQYF. The rearrangement uses TRBV5-1 and TRBJ2-7, with 8 positions matching TRBD2. The CDR3 consists of 14 residues. Germline V gene data show CDR1 as SGHRS and CDR2 as YFSETQ. With V trimmed by 2 bases and J by 7 bases, 8 bases remained unmatched.

In this sample, this clonotype turned up a few times. The chain is built from TRBV9 and TRBJ2-7, with 11 bases fitting TRBD1. The CDR3 is 15 amino acids. The germline V gene has CDR1 SGDLS and CDR2 YYNGEE. The trim removed 3 bases at V and 4 bases at J, leaving 6 bases unmatched. The CDR3 coding sequence is TGTGCCAGCAGCGCCAAGGACAGGGGGCTATACGAGCAGTACTTC. This gives the protein CASSAKDRGLYEQYF.

The chain has TRBV5-1 and TRBJ2-5; 9 bases agree with TRBD1. Trimming removed 6 bases from V and 4 bases from J; junction bases left unmatched: 7. This CDR3 is built from 14 residues. The germline V gene encodes CDR1 SGHRS and CDR2 YFSETQ. The CDR3 DNA reads as TGCGCCAGCAACCGGGACAGGGTTGGAGAGACCCAGTACTTC. Translated: CASNRDRVGETQYF. Looking up the rest from reference TRBV5-1 and TRBJ2-5 gives the full variable domain: KAGVTQTPRYLIKTRGQQVTLSCSPISGHRSVSWYQQTPGQGLQFLFEYFSETQRNKGNFPGRFSGRQFSNSRSEMNVSTLELGDSALYLCASNRDRVGETQYFGPGTRLLVL.

Here the CDR3 reads CASNPGQIYNEQFF. For the CDR3, the DNA is TGCGCCAGCAACCCGGGACAGATATACAATGAGCAGTTCTTC. This rearrangement joins TRBV5-1 to TRBJ2-1; TRBD1 matches 7 bases. The V gene's germline CDR1 is SGHRS and CDR2 YFSETQ. CDR3 size: 14 residues. The V segment lost 6 bases and the J segment 4 bases; nucleotides outside the gene matches: 7.

This clonotype was detected a few times. This chain joins TRBV29-1 and TRBJ1-2, with TRBD1 matching 9 bases. The CDR3 length is 12 residues. V was clipped by 6 bases and J by 5 bases; unmatched bases: 4. Germline V CDR1 and CDR2: SQVTM, ANQGSEA. The CDR3 is CSVPTGGYGYTF. In nucleotides, the CDR3 is TGCAGCGTCCCGACAGGGGGTTATGGCTACACCTTC.

Only a few counts were recorded for this clonotype. This CDR3 reads CAISESVALAASTDTQYF. CDR3 bases: TGTGCCATCAGTGAGTCTGTTGCGTTAGCGGCTAGCACAGATACGCAGTATTTT. The genes are TRBV10-3 and TRBJ2-3, with D perhaps matching TRBD2 (6 bases). Trimming shortened V by 0 bases and J by 0 bases, and 16 bases separated the two germline ends. This CDR3 is 18 amino acids long. Germline CDR1 reads ENHRY; CDR2 reads SYGVKD.

This clonotype was observed many times. The CDR3 nucleotides read TGTGCCAGCAGTCCAGGGGGCAATCAGCCCCAGCATTTT. Encoded protein: CASSPGGNQPQHF. The chain uses TRBV12-3 or TRBV12-4 and TRBJ1-5; perhaps TRBD1 as D (6 bases). Trimming cost V 5 bases and J 2 bases, with 7 bases left between them. The CDR3 runs 13 residues.

This clonotype was observed a handful of times. The gene calls are TRBV12-3 or TRBV12-4 and TRBJ2-7; 7 bases fit TRBD1. With V trimmed by 1 base and J by 7 bases, 7 bases remained unmatched. This CDR3 is built from 14 residues. CDR3 amino acids: CASSLGRQGEEQYF. DNA of the CDR3: TGTGCCAGCAGTTTAGGTCGGCAGGGGGAAGAGCAGTACTTC.

The chain employs TRBV11-2 and TRBJ2-5; no definite D call. V gave up 1 base and J gave up 4 bases, with 13 bases separating them. There are 15 residues in the CDR3. Germline V gene sequence: CDR1 SGHAT, CDR2 FQNNGV. CDR3 DNA: TGTGCCAGCAGCTTAGCTTCGATTCTGGGAGAGACCCAGTACTTC. Translated, it gives CASSLASILGETQYF. The full variable domain, its missing parts supplied by reference TRBV11-2 and TRBJ2-5, is EAGVAQSPRYKIIEKRQSVAFWCNPISGHATLYWYQQILGQGPKLLIQFQNNGVVDDSQLPKDRFSAERLKGVDSTLKIQPAKLEDSAVYLCASSLASILGETQYFGPGTRLLVL.

In its sample, this clonotype was seen a few times. V and J are TRBV12-3 or TRBV12-4 and TRBJ1-5, with D uncertain. The V end was cut by 3 bases, the J end by 10 bases, with 10 bases between. This CDR3 comprises 12 residues. The CDR3 nucleotides read TGTGCCAGCAGTTTTCGGGTGGTACCCCAGCATTTT. It is translated as CASSFRVVPQHF.

In its sample, this clonotype was seen a few times. The chain uses TRBV15 and TRBJ2-1; 9 bases line up with TRBD1. Germline-derived CDR1 and CDR2 are LNHNV and YYDKDF (reference sequence). V shed 0 bases and J 6 bases; nucleotides not matched to a gene: 6. This CDR3 is built from 16 residues. Here the CDR3 reads CATSRDPQGALNEQFF. The DNA of the CDR3 is TGTGCCACCAGCAGAGATCCACAGGGGGCTCTCAATGAGCAGTTCTTC.